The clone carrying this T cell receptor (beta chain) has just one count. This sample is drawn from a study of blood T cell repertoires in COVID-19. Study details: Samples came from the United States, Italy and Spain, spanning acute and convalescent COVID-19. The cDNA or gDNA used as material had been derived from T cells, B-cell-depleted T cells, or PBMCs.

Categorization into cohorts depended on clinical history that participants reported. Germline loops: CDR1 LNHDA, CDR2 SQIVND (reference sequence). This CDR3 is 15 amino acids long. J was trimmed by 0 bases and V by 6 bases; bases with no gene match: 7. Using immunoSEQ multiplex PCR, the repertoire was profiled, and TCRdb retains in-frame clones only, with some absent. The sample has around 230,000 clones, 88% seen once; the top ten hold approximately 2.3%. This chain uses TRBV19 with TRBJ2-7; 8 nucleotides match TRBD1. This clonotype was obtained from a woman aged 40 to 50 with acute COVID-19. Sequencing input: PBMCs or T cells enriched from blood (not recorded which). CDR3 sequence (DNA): TGTGCCAGTAGAATAAGCGGACAGGGCTCCTACGAGCAGTACTTC. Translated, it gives CASRISGQGSYEQYF.